This T cell receptor (beta chain) comes out of a study of blood T cells in healthy people across ages. The use of a sample-barcoded 5' primer and a J-beta primer mix characterized a second PCR of about 7 to 12 cycles. TCRdb used MiXCR to reprocess the 5' RACE reads, holding one entry per CDR3 protein. The sample shows about 680,000 distinct CDR3 sequences, around 48% of them seen only once. Whole-study findings and limits: Whereas aged donors had fewer naive CD4+ cells, long-lived donors had more of them and higher diversity.

The CDR3 runs to 14 residues. The germline CDR1 and CDR2 sequences are MNHNY and SVGAGI (reference sequence). About this clonotype: Its antigen is as yet unknown.

The rearrangement links TRBV6-6 to TRBJ2-5; TRBD1 matches 9 bases. The J call may be incorrect, as the DNA end agrees better with TRBJ2-7. The TCR was taken from a woman aged 55-70 years in good health. The material sequenced was blood. CDR3 DNA: TGTGCCAGCACCATGGGACAGGGCGTCTACGAGCAGTACTTC. As protein: CASTMGQGVYEQYF.